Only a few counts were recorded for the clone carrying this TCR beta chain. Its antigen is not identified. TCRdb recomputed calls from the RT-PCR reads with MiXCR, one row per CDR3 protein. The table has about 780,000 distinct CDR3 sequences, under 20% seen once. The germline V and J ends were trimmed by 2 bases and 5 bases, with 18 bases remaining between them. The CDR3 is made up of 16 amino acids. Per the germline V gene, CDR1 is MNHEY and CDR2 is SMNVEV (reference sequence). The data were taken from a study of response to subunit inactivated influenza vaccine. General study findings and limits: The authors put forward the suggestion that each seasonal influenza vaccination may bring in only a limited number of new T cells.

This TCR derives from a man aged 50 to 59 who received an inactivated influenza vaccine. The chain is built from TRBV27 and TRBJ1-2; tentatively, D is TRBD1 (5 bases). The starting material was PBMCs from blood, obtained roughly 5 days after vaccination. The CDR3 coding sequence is TGTGCCAGCAGTTTAAGCAGGGAACAGACCCGATATGGCTACACCTTC. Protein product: CASSLSREQTRYGYTF.